A few counts support the clone carrying this T cell receptor (beta chain). Its antigen is still unknown. The data derive from a study of shared clonotypes between healthy human individuals. Whole-study findings and limits: The diversity represented, both genetic and in exposure history, was limited by few donors.

Using ten immunoSEQ deep assay plates, investigators sequenced unsorted PBMC DNA. As processed by the authors: With immunoSEQ giving junction-only sequences and no quality scores, filtering differed. Assay: immunoSEQ multiplex PCR; the TCRdb copy retains only in-frame clones and omits some. The V and J calls and clone size are taken from that table; D and trimming were inferred from the DNA. This sample has some 490,000 clones, with around 80% found just once. The CDR3 is made up of 16 amino acids. Germline CDR1 and CDR2: MNHEY and SMNVEV (reference sequence). J was trimmed by 0 bases and V by 5 bases; bases with no gene match: 6.

The rearrangement uses TRBV27 and TRBJ2-1; TRBD2 matches at 8 bases. The clonotype comes from a woman in her 40s in good health. Some clones in this sample may be carry-over from other donors' samples. Material: PBMCs. CDR3 loop: CASSNRGRSSYNEQFF. The CDR3 DNA reads as TGTGCCAGCAGTAACCGCGGGAGGAGCTCCTACAATGAGCAGTTCTTC.